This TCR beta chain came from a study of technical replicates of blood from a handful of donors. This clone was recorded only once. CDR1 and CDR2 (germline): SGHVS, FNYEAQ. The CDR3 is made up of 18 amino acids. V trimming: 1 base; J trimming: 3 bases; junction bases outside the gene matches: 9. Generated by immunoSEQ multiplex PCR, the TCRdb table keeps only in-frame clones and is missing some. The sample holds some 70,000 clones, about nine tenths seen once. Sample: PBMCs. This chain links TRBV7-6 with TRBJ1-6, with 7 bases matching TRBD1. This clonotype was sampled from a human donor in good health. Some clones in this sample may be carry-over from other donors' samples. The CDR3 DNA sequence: TGTGCCAGCAGCTTAGTACCCCCCCGGGACAGCTATAATTCACCCCTCCACTTT. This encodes CASSLVPPRDSYNSPLHF. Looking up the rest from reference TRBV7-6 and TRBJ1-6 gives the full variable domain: GAGVSQSPRYKVTKRGQDVALRCDPISGHVSLYWYRQALGQGPEFLTYFNYEAQQDKSGLPNDRFSAERPEGSISTLTIQRTEQRDSAMYRCASSLVPPRDSYNSPLHFGNGTRLTVT.